The next 23 T cell receptor beta chains were all read from a single sample in a study of blood T cell dynamics during melanoma immunotherapy. Time point given: week 3, after first cycle of checkpoint inhibitor. Libraries were prepared by immunoSEQ multiplex PCR; TCRdb keeps only in-frame clonotypes and omits some of them. The sample carries 25,000 to 30,000 clones, roughly 84% recorded once. The sample in question was blood, obtained from a patient treated with checkpoint blockade. Every receptor here comes from a human donor with melanoma.

The chain employs TRBV6-5 and TRBJ2-7; 8 nucleotides align to TRBD1. V gave up 5 bases and J gave up 2 bases; unmatched junction bases: 5. Germline V lookup: CDR1 MNHEY, CDR2 SVGAGI. The CDR3 is 14 residues long. The DNA for the CDR3 is TGTGCCAGCAGTCCGGGACAGGCTGCCTACGAGCAGTACTTC. The encoded protein is CASSPGQAAYEQYF.

The chain couples TRBV5-4 to TRBJ1-1, with a weak D call TRBD1 (5 bases). This CDR3 spans 13 amino acids. The V gene's germline CDR1 is SGHNT and CDR2 YYREEE (reference sequence). Trimming stripped 3 bases from V and 7 bases from J, with 13 bases between. The CDR3 is CASSSGYSYEAFF. The CDR3 nucleotides read TGTGCCAGCAGCTCAGGGTACAGTTATGAAGCTTTCTTT. The full variable domain, with the rest looked up from reference TRBV5-4 and TRBJ1-1, is ETGVTQSPTHLIKTRGQQVTLRCSSQSGHNTVSWYQQALGQGPQFIFQYYREEENGRGNFPPRFSGLQFPNYSSELNVNALELDDSALYLCASSSGYSYEAFFGQGTRLTVV.

The sample holds one count of this clone. The chain links TRBV6-6 to TRBJ2-7; D may be TRBD1 or TRBD2 (5 bases each). CDR3 length: 13 residues. Deletions cut 6 bases from V and 2 bases from J, with 11 bases between. The germline CDR1 and CDR2 sequences are MNHNY and SVGAGI (reference sequence). The CDR3 nucleotides read TGTGCCAGCAGGTCCCCGGGGCCCTACGAGCAGTACTTC. Encoded protein: CASRSPGPYEQYF.

The chain links TRBV19 to TRBJ2-1; D is perhaps TRBD1 or TRBD2 (5 bases each). There are 16 residues in the CDR3. Germline CDR1 reads LNHDA; CDR2 reads SQIVND (reference sequence). V gave up 5 bases and J gave up 0 bases, with 14 bases separating them. The CDR3 DNA reads as TGTGCCAGTAGTCCCCTCAGCGGACACTCCTACAATGAGCAGTTCTTC. Protein sequence: CASSPLSGHSYNEQFF.

J is TRBJ2-7 and V is TRBV6-1; 7 nucleotides match TRBD1. The CDR3 consists of 15 residues. CDR1 is MNHNS and CDR2 is SASEGT in the germline V gene. The V gene end was trimmed by 3 bases and the J gene end by 1 base; junction bases not matched to a gene: 6. The CDR3 reads CASSDLRDRSYEQYF. CDR3 sequence (DNA): TGTGCCAGCAGTGACCTCCGGGACAGATCCTACGAGCAGTACTTC.

The chain carries TRBV11-3 and TRBJ2-1; 13 nucleotides line up with TRBD2. The length of the CDR3 is 15 residues. With V trimmed by 3 bases and J by 7 bases, 3 bases remained unmatched. Germline CDR1 and CDR2: SGHNT and YENEEA. This CDR3 is CASSFGLAGVNEQFF. The CDR3 coding sequence is TGTGCCAGCAGCTTTGGACTAGCGGGAGTTAATGAGCAGTTCTTC.

This chain links TRBV21-1 with TRBJ2-3; the table's TRBD2 call for D was not verified on the DNA. TRBV21-1 is reported as a pseudogene. The CDR3 covers 15 residues. The chain's CDR3 is CASSKAGTSTDTQYF. CDR3 DNA: TGTGCCAGCAGCAAGGCGGGGACTAGCACAGATACGCAGTATTTT.

V usage is TRBV7-9 and J usage is TRBJ2-4; D not certain. Germline V gene data show CDR1 as SEHNR and CDR2 as FQNEAQ (reference sequence). The CDR3 is made up of 14 amino acids. Trimming took off 6 bases at V and 2 bases at J, with 11 bases between the two ends. The CDR3 sequence is CASRPKTSKNIQYF. CDR3 nucleotides: TGTGCCAGCAGGCCTAAGACTTCCAAAAACATTCAGTACTTC.

The chain links TRBV5-4 to TRBJ2-7; D unresolved. CDR1 is SGHNT and CDR2 is YYREEE in the germline V gene (reference sequence). V was cut by 4 bases and J by 3 bases, with 11 bases left in between. The CDR3 spans 13 residues. The CDR3 DNA reads TGTGCCAGCAGCCGCGAGACCTTCTACGAGCAGTACTTC. Its protein is CASSRETFYEQYF.

This sequence joins TRBV11-2 and TRBJ2-3, with 15 bases matching TRBD2. In germline, CDR1 is SGHAT, CDR2 FQNNGV. V gave up 5 bases and J gave up 2 bases; unmatched junction bases: 8. The CDR3 length is 18 residues. The CDR3 loop reads CASSHGTSGRSLTDTQYF. CDR3 nucleotides: TGTGCCAGCAGCCACGGGACTAGCGGGAGGTCTCTCACAGATACGCAGTATTTT.

This clone was counted a single time. J is TRBJ2-7 and V is TRBV2, with 9 positions matching TRBD1. The CDR3 contains 13 residues. Germline lookup yields CDR1 SNHLY and CDR2 FYNNEI. V trimming: 5 bases; J trimming: 5 bases; junction bases outside the gene matches: 4. The DNA for the CDR3 is TGTGCCAGCAGTCTGGACAGGGGCCACGAGCAGTACTTC. This encodes CASSLDRGHEQYF.

The chain uses TRBV5-1 and TRBJ2-3, with 8 bases fitting TRBD2. V lost 2 bases to trimming and J lost 3 bases; unmatched junction nucleotides: 8. Germline V gene sequence: CDR1 SGHRS, CDR2 YFSETQ. The CDR3 totals 16 residues. CDR3 bases: TGCGCCAGCAGCTTTACGAGCGGGAGCGGAACAGATACGCAGTATTTT. It codes for CASSFTSGSGTDTQYF.

The J gene is TRBJ2-2, the V gene TRBV15, with D possibly being TRBD2 (6 bases). The V end lost 2 bases, the J end lost 4 bases, and 8 bases lay between the germline ends. Looked up from germline, CDR1 is LNHNV and CDR2 is YYDKDF (reference sequence). The CDR3 totals 14 residues. This CDR3 is CATSRRGSTGELFF. In nucleotides, the CDR3 is TGTGCCACCAGCAGACGGGGGAGCACCGGGGAGCTGTTTTTT.

This chain joins TRBV19 and TRBJ2-2; the D gene is possibly TRBD1 (5 bases). This CDR3 is built from 14 residues. Trimming took off 5 bases at V and 1 base at J, with 8 bases between the two ends. Germline V gene lookup returns CDR1 LNHDA and CDR2 SQIVND (reference sequence). As DNA, the CDR3 is TGTGCCAGTAGTTACACAGGGAACACCGGGGAGCTGTTTTTT. Its translation is CASSYTGNTGELFF.

This clone was observed a handful of times. The CDR3 is CASSLGTSVRYEQYF. The CDR3 DNA is TGTGCCAGCAGTTTGGGGACTAGCGTCCGCTACGAGCAGTACTTC. The chain recombines TRBV27 with TRBJ2-7; 10 nucleotides agree with TRBD2. After removal of 3 bases from V and 3 bases from J, the junction contained 5 bases not matched to a gene. This CDR3 is 15 amino acids long. The germline gives CDR1 MNHEY, CDR2 SMNVEV (reference sequence).

J is TRBJ2-3 and V is TRBV10-3; no definite D call. V lost 6 bases, J lost 4 bases, and 8 bases lay in between. The CDR3 contains 12 residues. Germline V lookup: CDR1 ENHRY, CDR2 SYGVKD. The CDR3 loop reads CAISPGADTQYF. CDR3 coding DNA: TGTGCCATCAGCCCCGGCGCAGATACGCAGTATTTT.

The chain couples TRBV10-1 to TRBJ1-2, with D possibly TRBD1 on 5 matching bases. Looked up from germline, CDR1 is WNHNN and CDR2 is SYGVQD (reference sequence). The CDR3 totals 14 residues. V lost 11 bases and J lost 4, with 20 bases in between. The CDR3 sequence is CAARGEIRGYGYTF. The CDR3 DNA reads TGCGCCGCCCGGGGGGAAATCCGGGGCTATGGCTACACCTTC.

The chain uses TRBV5-1 and TRBJ2-5; D perhaps matches TRBD1 (5 bases). This CDR3 region has 13 residues. Germline V gene sequence: CDR1 SGHRS, CDR2 YFSETQ. The V end was cut by 2 bases, the J end by 5 bases, with 10 bases between. The CDR3 sequence: CASSLSPGETQYF. As DNA, the CDR3 is TGCGCCAGCAGCTTATCGCCAGGGGAGACCCAGTACTTC.

V and J are TRBV27 and TRBJ2-3; 8 bases fit TRBD1. This CDR3 has 16 residues. Trimming at V came to 5 bases and at J to 4 bases, leaving 11 bases not matched to a gene. Germline V lookup: CDR1 MNHEY, CDR2 SMNVEV (reference sequence). The CDR3 protein is CASSPSRTGWADTQYF. The CDR3 DNA reads TGTGCCAGCAGTCCCTCTCGGACAGGGTGGGCAGATACGCAGTATTTT.

The chain links TRBV7-9 to TRBJ2-1; 11 nucleotides align to TRBD2. Germline lookup yields CDR1 SEHNR and CDR2 FQNEAQ (reference sequence). The V and J ends lost 3 bases and 9 bases, in that order; junction bases with no gene match: 7. This CDR3 has 15 amino acids. The CDR3 DNA follows: TGTGCCAGCAGCTTGCCACTAGCGGGAGCCTCTGAGCAGTTCTTC. Residues: CASSLPLAGASEQFF.

The rearrangement joins TRBV2 to TRBJ1-5, with a tentative D call TRBD1 (6 bases). Germline V CDR1 and CDR2: SNHLY, FYNNEI. The CDR3 is 14 amino acids. Trimming left V 4 bases short and J 6 bases short, with 13 bases between. CDR3 sequence (DNA): TGTGCCAGCAGTGGGAGGGGGTATCGTCAGCCCCAGCATTTT. Translated, it gives CASSGRGYRQPQHF.

The rearrangement uses TRBV7-9 and TRBJ1-1; D is unclear. This CDR3 is 12 amino acids long. Germline V gene data show CDR1 as SEHNR and CDR2 as FQNEAQ (reference sequence). Trimming took off 8 bases at V and 3 bases at J, with 10 bases between the two ends. The CDR3 is CASAPRDTEAFF. Here the CDR3 DNA reads TGTGCCAGCGCTCCTCGGGACACTGAAGCTTTCTTT.

Here the CDR3 reads CASSGEGRGPSYEQYF. The CDR3 coding sequence is TGTGCCAGCTCCGGGGAAGGGCGGGGTCCCTCCTACGAGCAGTACTTC. The chain joins TRBV18 to TRBJ2-7; D is possibly TRBD2 (6 bases). The CDR3 is 16 residues long. The ends were cut back, 6 bases at V and 0 bases at J, with 18 bases in the middle. CDR1 and CDR2 (germline): KGHSH, LQKENI.